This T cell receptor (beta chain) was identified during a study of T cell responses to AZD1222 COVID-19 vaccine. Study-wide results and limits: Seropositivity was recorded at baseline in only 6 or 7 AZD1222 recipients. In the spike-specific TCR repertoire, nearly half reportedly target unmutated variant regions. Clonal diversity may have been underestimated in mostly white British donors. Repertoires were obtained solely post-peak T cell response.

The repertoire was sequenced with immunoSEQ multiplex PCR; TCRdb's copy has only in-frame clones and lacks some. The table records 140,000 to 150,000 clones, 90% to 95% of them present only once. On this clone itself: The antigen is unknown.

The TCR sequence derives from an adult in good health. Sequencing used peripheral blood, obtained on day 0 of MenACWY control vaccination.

DNA of the CDR3: TGTGCCAGCAGCTGGGAGCTCGCGGGAGGGTCTTATGAGCAGTTCTTC. This gives the protein CASSWELAGGSYEQFF. The gene calls are TRBV11-2 and TRBJ2-1; 9 nucleotides match TRBD2. The CDR3 contains 16 residues. Germline V CDR1 and CDR2: SGHAT, FQNNGV. The V gene end was trimmed by 4 bases and the J gene end by 8 bases; junction bases not matched to a gene: 12.